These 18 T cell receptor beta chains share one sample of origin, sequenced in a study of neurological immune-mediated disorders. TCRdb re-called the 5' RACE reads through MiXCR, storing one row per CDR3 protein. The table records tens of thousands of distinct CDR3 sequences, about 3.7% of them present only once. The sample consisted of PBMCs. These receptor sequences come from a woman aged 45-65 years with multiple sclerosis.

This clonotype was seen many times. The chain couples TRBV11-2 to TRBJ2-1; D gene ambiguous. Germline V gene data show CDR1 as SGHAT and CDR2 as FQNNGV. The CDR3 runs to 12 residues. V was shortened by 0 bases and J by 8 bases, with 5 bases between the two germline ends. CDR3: CASSLEVHEQFF. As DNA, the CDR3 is TGTGCCAGCAGCTTAGAAGTCCATGAGCAGTTCTTC.

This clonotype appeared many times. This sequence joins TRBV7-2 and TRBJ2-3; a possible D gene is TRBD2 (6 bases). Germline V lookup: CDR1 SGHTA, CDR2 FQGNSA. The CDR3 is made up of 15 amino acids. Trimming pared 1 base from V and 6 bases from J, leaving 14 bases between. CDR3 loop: CASSLGHGGLDTQYF. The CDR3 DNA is TGTGCCAGCAGCTTAGGACACGGGGGTCTGGATACGCAGTATTTT.

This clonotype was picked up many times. As DNA, the CDR3 is TGTGCCAGCAGCACGGCCGGGACTAGAACCTACGAGCAGTACTTC. Its translation is CASSTAGTRTYEQYF. The V call is TRBV7-2, the J call TRBJ2-7; 8 bases fit TRBD2. Germline values: CDR1 SGHTA, CDR2 FQGNSA. With V trimmed by 5 bases and J by 2 bases, 8 bases remained unmatched. CDR3 length: 15 residues. The full variable domain, its missing parts supplied by reference TRBV7-2 and TRBJ2-7, is GAGVSQSPSNKVTEKGKDVELRCDPISGHTALYWYRQSLGQGLEFLIYFQGNSAPDKSGLPSDRFSAERTGGSVSTLTIQRTQQEDSAVYLCASSTAGTRTYEQYFGPGTRLTVT.

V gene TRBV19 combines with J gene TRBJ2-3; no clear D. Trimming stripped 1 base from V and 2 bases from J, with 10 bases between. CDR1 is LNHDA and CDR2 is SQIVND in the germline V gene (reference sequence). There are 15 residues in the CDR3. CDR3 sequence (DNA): TGTGCCAGTAGTATAGGTGGAACGGCCACAGATACGCAGTATTTT. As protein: CASSIGGTATDTQYF.

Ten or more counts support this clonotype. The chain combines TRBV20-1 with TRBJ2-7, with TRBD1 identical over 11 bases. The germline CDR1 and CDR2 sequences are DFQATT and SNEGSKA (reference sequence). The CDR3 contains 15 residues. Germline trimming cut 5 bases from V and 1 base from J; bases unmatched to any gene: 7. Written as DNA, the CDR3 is TGCAGTGCTGCACCCGGGACAGGGGGTTCCTACGAGCAGTACTTC. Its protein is CSAAPGTGGSYEQYF.

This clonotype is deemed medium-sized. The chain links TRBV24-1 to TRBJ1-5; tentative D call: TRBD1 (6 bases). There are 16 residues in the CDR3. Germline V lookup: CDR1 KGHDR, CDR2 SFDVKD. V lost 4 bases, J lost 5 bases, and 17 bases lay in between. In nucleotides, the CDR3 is TGTGCCACCAGTGAAACTACAGGGATTGGAGATCAGCCCCAGCATTTT. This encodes CATSETTGIGDQPQHF.

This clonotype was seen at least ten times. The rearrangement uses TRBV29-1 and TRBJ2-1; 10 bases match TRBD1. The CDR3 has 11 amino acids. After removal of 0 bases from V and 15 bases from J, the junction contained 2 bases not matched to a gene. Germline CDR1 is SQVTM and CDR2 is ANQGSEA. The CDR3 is CSVEEGQGTFF. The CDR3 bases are TGCAGCGTTGAAGAGGGACAGGGGACGTTCTTC.

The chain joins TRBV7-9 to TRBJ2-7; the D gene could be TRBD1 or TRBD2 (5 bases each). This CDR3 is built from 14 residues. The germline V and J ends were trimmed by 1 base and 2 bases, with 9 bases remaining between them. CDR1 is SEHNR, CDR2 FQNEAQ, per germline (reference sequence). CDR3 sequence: CASSLGDGPYEQYF. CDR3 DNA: TGTGCCAGCAGCTTAGGGGACGGACCCTACGAGCAGTACTTC. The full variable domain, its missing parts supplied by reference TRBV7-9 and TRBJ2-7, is DTGVSQNPRHKITKRGQNVTFRCDPISEHNRLYWYRQTLGQGPEFLTYFQNEAQLEKSRLLSDRFSAERPKGSFSTLEIQRTEQGDSAMYLCASSLGDGPYEQYFGPGTRLTVT.

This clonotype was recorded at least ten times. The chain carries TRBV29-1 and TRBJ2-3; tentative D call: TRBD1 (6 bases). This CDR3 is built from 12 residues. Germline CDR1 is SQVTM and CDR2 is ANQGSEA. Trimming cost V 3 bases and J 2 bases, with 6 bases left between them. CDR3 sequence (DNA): TGCAGCGTTGAGGGGGCCACAGATACGCAGTATTTT. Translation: CSVEGATDTQYF.

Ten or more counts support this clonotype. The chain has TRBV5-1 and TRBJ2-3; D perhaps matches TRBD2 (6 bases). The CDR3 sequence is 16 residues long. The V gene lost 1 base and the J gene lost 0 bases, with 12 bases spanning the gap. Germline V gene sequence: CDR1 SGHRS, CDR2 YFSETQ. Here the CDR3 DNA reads TGCGCCAGCAGCTTGATCGCGGGAACTAGCACAGATACGCAGTATTTT. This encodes CASSLIAGTSTDTQYF. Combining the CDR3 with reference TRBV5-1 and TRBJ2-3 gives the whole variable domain KAGVTQTPRYLIKTRGQQVTLSCSPISGHRSVSWYQQTPGQGLQFLFEYFSETQRNKGNFPGRFSGRQFSNSRSEMNVSTLELGDSALYLCASSLIAGTSTDTQYFGPGTRLTVL.

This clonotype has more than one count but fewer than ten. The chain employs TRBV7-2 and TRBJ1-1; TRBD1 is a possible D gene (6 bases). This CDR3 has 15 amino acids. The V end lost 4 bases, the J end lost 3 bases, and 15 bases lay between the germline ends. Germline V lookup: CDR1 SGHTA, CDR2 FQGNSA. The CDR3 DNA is TGTGCCAGCAGCTCGGGGGCAGGGGCGGACACTGAAGCTTTCTTT. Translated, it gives CASSSGAGADTEAFF. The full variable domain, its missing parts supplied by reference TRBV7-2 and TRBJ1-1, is GAGVSQSPSNKVTEKGKDVELRCDPISGHTALYWYRQSLGQGLEFLIYFQGNSAPDKSGLPSDRFSAERTGGSVSTLTIQRTQQEDSAVYLCASSSGAGADTEAFFGQGTRLTVV.

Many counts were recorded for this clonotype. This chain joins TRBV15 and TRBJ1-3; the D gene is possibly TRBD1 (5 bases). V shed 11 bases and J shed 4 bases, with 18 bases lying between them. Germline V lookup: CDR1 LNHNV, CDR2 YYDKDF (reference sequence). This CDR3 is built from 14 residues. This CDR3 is CASAAGTEGNTIYF. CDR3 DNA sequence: TGTGCCTCGGCTGCAGGGACGGAGGGAAACACCATATATTTT.

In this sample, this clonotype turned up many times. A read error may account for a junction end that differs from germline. The CDR3 reads CASSFSPTGIDRSF. As DNA, the CDR3 is TGTGCCAGCAGTTTTTCCCCAACAGGGATCGATCGGTCCTTC. The genes are TRBV12-3 or TRBV12-4 and TRBJ2-1, with D maybe TRBD1 (6 bases). CDR3 length: 14 residues.

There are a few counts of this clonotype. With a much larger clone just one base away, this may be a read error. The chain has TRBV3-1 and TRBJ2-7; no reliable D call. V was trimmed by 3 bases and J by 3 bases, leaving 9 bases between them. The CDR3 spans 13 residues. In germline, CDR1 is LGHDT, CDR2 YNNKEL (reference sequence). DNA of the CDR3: TGTGCCAGCAGCCAGGAAGAAAACTACGAGCAGTACTTC. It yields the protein CASSQEENYEQYF.

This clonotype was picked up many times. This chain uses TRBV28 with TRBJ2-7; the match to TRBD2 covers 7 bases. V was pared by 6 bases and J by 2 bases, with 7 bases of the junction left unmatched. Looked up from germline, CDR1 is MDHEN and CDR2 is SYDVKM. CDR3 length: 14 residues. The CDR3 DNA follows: TGTGCCAGCAGCCCGGGGAGGGTCCCCTACGAGCAGTACTTC. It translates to CASSPGRVPYEQYF.

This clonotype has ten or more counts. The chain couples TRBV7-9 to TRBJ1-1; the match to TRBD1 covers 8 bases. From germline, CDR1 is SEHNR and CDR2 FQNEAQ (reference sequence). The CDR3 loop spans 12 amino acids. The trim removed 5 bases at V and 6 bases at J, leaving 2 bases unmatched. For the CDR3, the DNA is TGTGCCAGCAGCCGACAGGGGTCTGAAGCTTTCTTT. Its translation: CASSRQGSEAFF.

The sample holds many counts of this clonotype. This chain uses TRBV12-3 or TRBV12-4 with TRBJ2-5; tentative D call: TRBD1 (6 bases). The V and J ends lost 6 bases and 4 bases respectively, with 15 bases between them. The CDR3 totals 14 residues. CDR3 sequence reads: CASSPILGAETQYF. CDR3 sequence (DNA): TGTGCCAGCAGCCCCATTCTGGGGGCAGAGACCCAGTACTTC.

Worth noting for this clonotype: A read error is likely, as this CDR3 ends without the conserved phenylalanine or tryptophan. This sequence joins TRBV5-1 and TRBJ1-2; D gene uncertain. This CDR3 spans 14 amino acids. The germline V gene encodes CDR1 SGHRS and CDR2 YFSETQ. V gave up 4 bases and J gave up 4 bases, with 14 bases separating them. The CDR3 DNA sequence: TGCGCCAGCAGCCGGGAGACCGGCGTCTATGGCTACACCAAC. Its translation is CASSRETGVYGYTN.